Listed below are T cell receptor beta chains from one sample, sequenced in a study of shared clonotypes between healthy human individuals. Clones were sequenced by immunoSEQ multiplex PCR, and TCRdb holds only the in-frame ones, with some missing. The sample consists of some 2 million clones, about 95% of them appearing once. The sample consisted of naive CD4+ T cells sorted from blood. These receptors originate from a man aged 18 to 29 in good health. Both conserved end residues are part of each CDR3. D genes are given only for firm matches. The size field is filled for only some rows; it gives once, few, many or a size class.

clone_size	v_call	d_call	j_call	cdr3_aa	cdr3_nt
-	TRBV27	TRBD1	TRBJ2-1	CASSGTGGYNEQFF	TGTGCCAGTTCCGGGACAGGGGGCTACAATGAGCAGTTCTTC
-	TRBV5-1	-	TRBJ2-1	CASSLDRVSQFF	TGCGCCAGCAGCTTGGACAGGGTTTCGCAGTTCTTC
-	TRBV21-1	-	TRBJ2-7	CASSKRPGYEQYF	TGTGCCAGCAGCAAACGTCCGGGGTACGAGCAGTACTTC
-	TRBV28	-	TRBJ1-6	CASSTQTGGNHF	TGTGCCAGCAGTACTCAAACGGGGGGGAACCACTTT
-	TRBV23-1	-	TRBJ2-4	CASTRDWGQVKNIQYF	TGCGCCAGCACCCGGGATTGGGGCCAGGTCAAAAACATTCAGTACTTC
-	TRBV5-6	-	TRBJ2-1	CASSLWGAAYNEQFF	TGTGCCAGCAGCTTGTGGGGGGCTGCTTACAATGAGCAGTTCTTC
-	TRBV7-2	-	TRBJ2-6	CASSFFSGANVLTF	TGTGCCAGCAGCTTCTTCTCGGGGGCCAACGTCCTGACTTTC
-	TRBV7-2	-	TRBJ2-3	CASSFRQKSDTQYF	TGTGCCAGCAGCTTTCGTCAGAAGTCAGATACGCAGTATTTT
-	TRBV11-3	-	TRBJ2-1	CASSSRPYNEQFF	TGTGCCAGCAGCTCCCGACCCTACAATGAGCAGTTCTTC
-	TRBV29-1	-	TRBJ2-2	CSVDLAGELFF	TGCAGCGTTGACCTGGCCGGGGAGCTGTTTTTT
-	TRBV7-3	-	TRBJ1-1	CASSLTSGAGNTEAFF	TGTGCCAGCAGCTTAACGTCAGGCGCCGGGAACACTGAAGCTTTCTTT
-	TRBV30	-	TRBJ2-7	CAWSVPMDGSSEKF	TGTGCCTGGAGTGTACCTATGGACGGCTCGTCGGAGAAATTC
-	TRBV18	-	TRBJ1-3	CASSPEGRNTIYF	TGTGCCAGCTCACCAGAGGGAAGAAACACCATATATTTT
-	TRBV6-4	TRBD1	TRBJ2-2	CASSDPGTGNTGELFF	TGTGCCAGCAGTGACCCTGGGACAGGGAACACCGGGGAGCTGTTTTTT
-	TRBV9	TRBD2	TRBJ2-3	CASSHGTSPSTDTQYF	TGTGCCAGCAGCCACGGGACTAGCCCTAGCACAGATACGCAGTATTTT
-	TRBV6-6	TRBD2	TRBJ2-5	CASGDGGAPVETQYF	TGTGCCAGTGGGGACGGGGGGGCACCGGTGGAGACCCAGTACTTC
-	TRBV7-2	-	TRBJ2-3	CASTPAVSTDTQYF	TGTGCCAGTACCCCTGCGGTTAGCACAGATACGCAGTATTTT
-	TRBV5-4	-	TRBJ2-3	CASSVGQSSTDTQYF	TGTGCCAGCAGCGTCGGACAGTCAAGCACAGATACGCAGTATTTT
-	TRBV20-1	-	TRBJ1-3	CSARDATTIYF	TGCAGTGCTAGAGATGCGACCACCATATATTTT
-	TRBV6-1	TRBD1	TRBJ2-2	CASVTGTGATGELFF	TGTGCCAGCGTTACCGGGACAGGGGCCACCGGGGAGCTGTTTTTT
once	TRBV6-6	TRBD1	TRBJ1-5	CASRTGTGIGQPQHF	TGTGCCAGCAGGACCGGGACAGGGATCGGTCAGCCCCAGCATTTT
-	TRBV5-1	TRBD2	TRBJ2-7	CASSLRLAGAGSYEQYF	TGCGCCAGCAGCTTGAGACTAGCGGGGGCCGGCTCCTACGAGCAGTACTTC
-	TRBV5-4	TRBD1	TRBJ2-7	CASSQYDREIHEQYF	TGTGCCAGCAGCCAGTACGACAGGGAAATCCACGAGCAGTACTTC
-	TRBV15	TRBD1	TRBJ2-3	CATRVGQGITDTQYF	TGTGCCACCAGAGTGGGACAGGGGATCACAGATACGCAGTATTTT
-	TRBV6-1	-	TRBJ1-1	CAGERGALGTEAFF	TGTGCCGGGGAACGGGGGGCCCTGGGGACTGAAGCTTTCTTT
-	TRBV5-6	TRBD2	TRBJ2-7	CASSSDLAGGYEQYF	TGTGCCAGCAGCTCGGACCTAGCGGGAGGCTACGAGCAGTACTTC
-	TRBV5-4	-	TRBJ1-5	CASSLLGGPQHF	TGTGCCAGCAGCTTGTTGGGGGGGCCCCAGCATTTT
once	TRBV4-1	-	TRBJ1-6	CASSQEWGPGTLSPLHF	TGCGCCAGCAGCCAAGAATGGGGTCCCGGGACGCTTTCACCCCTCCACTTT
once	TRBV2	-	TRBJ1-1	CASSLMNTEAFF	TGTGCCAGCAGTTTAATGAACACTGAAGCTTTCTTT
many	TRBV18	-	TRBJ2-7	CASSPTGSYEQYF	TGTGCCAGCTCCCCGACAGGTTCCTACGAGCAGTACTTC
-	TRBV2	-	TRBJ2-2	CASRTQGANTGELFF	TGTGCCAGCAGAACACAGGGTGCGAACACCGGGGAGCTGTTTTTT
once	TRBV19	-	TRBJ1-5	CASNSGFNQPQHF	TGTGCCAGTAACTCGGGATTCAATCAGCCCCAGCATTTT
-	TRBV2	TRBD2	TRBJ2-5	CASTAGGGPTQYF	TGTGCCAGCACCGCGGGCGGGGGGCCGACCCAGTACTTC
-	TRBV25-1	TRBD1	TRBJ2-7	CASSAGTGSEQYF	TGTGCCAGCAGTGCCGGGACAGGGAGCGAGCAGTACTTC
-	TRBV18	TRBD1	TRBJ2-7	CASSPSRDRGKYEQYF	TGTGCCAGCTCACCTTCCCGGGACAGGGGTAAATACGAGCAGTACTTC
-	TRBV30	-	TRBJ1-4	CAWSGAGELFF	TGTGCCTGGAGTGGGGCTGGGGAACTGTTTTTT
-	TRBV10-1	-	TRBJ2-1	CAGVQGSRGPLSYNEQFF	TGCGCCGGCGTCCAGGGTTCGCGGGGGCCCCTCTCCTACAATGAGCAGTTCTTC
-	TRBV6-6	TRBD1	TRBJ1-2	CASSSGQGRYGYTF	TGTGCCAGCAGTTCCGGACAGGGCCGCTATGGCTACACCTTC
-	TRBV5-6	-	TRBJ2-7	CASSLGRSYEQYF	TGTGCCAGCAGCTTGGGACGCTCCTACGAGCAGTACTTC
-	TRBV6-1	-	TRBJ1-1	CASSESFRRGFTEAFF	TGTGCCAGCAGTGAATCCTTTAGAAGGGGTTTCACTGAAGCTTTCTTT
-	TRBV6-1	-	TRBJ2-7	CASSVDRTPIYEQYF	TGTGCCAGCAGTGTAGACAGGACGCCCATCTACGAGCAGTACTTC
-	TRBV7-3	TRBD2	TRBJ2-1	CASSSLGLAGGNEQFF	TGTGCCAGCAGCTCTCTTGGACTAGCGGGAGGAAATGAGCAGTTCTTC
-	TRBV6-5	-	TRBJ2-7	CASSYSRSYEQYF	TGTGCCAGCAGTTACAGTCGTTCCTACGAGCAGTACTTC
-	TRBV6-1	-	TRBJ2-7	CASTRGAGEGYEQYF	TGTGCCAGCACCCGGGGGGCAGGGGAAGGGTACGAGCAGTACTTC
-	TRBV7-9	TRBD2	TRBJ2-5	CASSFGTSGMETQYF	TGTGCCAGCAGCTTCGGGACTAGCGGGATGGAGACCCAGTACTTC
-	TRBV6-6	-	TRBJ2-6	CASSYSGSGANVLTF	TGTGCCAGCAGTTACTCGGGCTCTGGGGCCAACGTCCTGACTTTC
-	TRBV5-1	TRBD2	TRBJ2-1	CASSLGLAGLWTYNEQFF	TGCGCCAGCAGCTTGGGACTAGCGGGACTCTGGACCTACAATGAGCAGTTCTTC
once	TRBV5-1	-	TRBJ2-1	CASSPGPLNEQFF	TGCGCCAGCAGCCCCGGGCCCCTCAATGAGCAGTTCTTC
-	TRBV10-3	-	TRBJ2-1	CAISVSNNEQFF	TGTGCCATCAGTGTATCTAACAATGAGCAGTTCTTC
-	TRBV28	-	TRBJ1-5	CASGFGPPGPQHF	TGTGCCAGCGGCTTCGGGCCCCCCGGGCCCCAGCATTTT
-	TRBV30	TRBD2	TRBJ2-1	CAWMPGLAHPTPYNEQFF	TGTGCCTGGATGCCGGGACTAGCGCACCCAACCCCCTACAATGAGCAGTTCTTC
-	TRBV18	-	TRBJ2-2	CASSPPGNLNTGELFF	TGTGCCAGCTCACCACCGGGGAACTTGAACACCGGGGAGCTGTTTTTT